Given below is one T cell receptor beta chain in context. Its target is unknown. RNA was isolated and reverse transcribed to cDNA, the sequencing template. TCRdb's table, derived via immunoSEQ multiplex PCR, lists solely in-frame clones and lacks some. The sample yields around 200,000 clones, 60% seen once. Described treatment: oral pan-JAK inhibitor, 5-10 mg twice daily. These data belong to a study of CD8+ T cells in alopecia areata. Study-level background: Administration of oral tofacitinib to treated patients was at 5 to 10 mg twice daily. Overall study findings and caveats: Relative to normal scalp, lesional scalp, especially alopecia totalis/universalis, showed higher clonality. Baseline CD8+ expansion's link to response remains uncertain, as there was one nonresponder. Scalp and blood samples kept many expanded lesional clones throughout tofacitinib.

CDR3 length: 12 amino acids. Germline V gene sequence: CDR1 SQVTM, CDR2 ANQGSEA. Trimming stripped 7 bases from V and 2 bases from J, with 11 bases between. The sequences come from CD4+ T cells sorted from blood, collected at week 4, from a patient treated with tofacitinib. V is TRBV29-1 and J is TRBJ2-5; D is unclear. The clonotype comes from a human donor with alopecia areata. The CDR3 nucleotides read TGCAGCGCTGCGGTACAGCAAGAGACCCAGTACTTC. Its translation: CSAAVQQETQYF.